This entry features one TCR beta chain sequence. This record comes from a study of T cell changes during pregnancy in multiple sclerosis. TCRdb's table, derived via immunoSEQ multiplex PCR, lists solely in-frame clones and lacks some. The table shows 100,000 or so clones, with 91% occurring only once. CDR1 and CDR2 from the germline V gene are MNHNS and SASEGT. The CDR3 runs to 15 residues. V was clipped by 5 bases and J by 0 bases; unmatched bases: 3. The gene calls are TRBV6-1 and TRBJ1-2; 10 positions match TRBD1. The TCR was taken from a female donor with multiple sclerosis, enrolled in a pregnancy study. This specimen was peripheral blood, taken after pregnancy. The CDR3 here is CASSTTGGANYGYTF. The CDR3 coding sequence is TGTGCCAGCAGTACGACAGGGGGCGCTAACTATGGCTACACCTTC.